Each of the 15 T cell receptor beta chains below was sequenced from the same sample in a study of siplizumab effects on memory and regulatory T cells. Sequencing used immunoSEQ multiplex PCR; TCRdb keeps in-frame clones, though not all of them. The sample consists of tens of thousands of clones, about 97% of them appearing once. The sample taken for sequencing was naive CD4+ T cells sorted from blood. The origin of the receptors is a human donor in good health.

This chain uses TRBV5-4 with TRBJ1-1, with a weak D call TRBD1 (5 bases). Trimming took 2 bases from V and 8 from J, leaving 16 bases between them. CDR3 length: 14 amino acids. CDR1 is SGHNT and CDR2 is YYREEE in the germline V gene (reference sequence). Written as DNA, the CDR3 is TGTGCCAGCAGCTTTGGGCAGGGAACCCTCGAAGCTTTCTTT. Residues: CASSFGQGTLEAFF.

The chain carries TRBV28 and TRBJ1-4; D is unclear. This CDR3 is built from 16 residues. Between the trimmed V and J ends, which lost 5 bases and 7 bases, there was a span of 20 bases. CDR1 and CDR2 from the germline V gene are MDHEN and SYDVKM. The CDR3 DNA reads as TGTGCCAGCAGTCCAATACCTGGACCCGGTGGTGAAAAACTGTTTTTT. It specifies CASSPIPGPGGEKLFF.

With regard to this clone: A junction end diverges from the germline sequence, so it may reflect a read error. V usage is TRBV4-1 and J usage is TRBJ1-5; D is unresolved. Germline values: CDR1 MGHRA, CDR2 YSYEKL. This CDR3 spans 14 amino acids. This chain's CDR3 is CASSQGASSQPQHF. CDR3 DNA sequence: TGCGCCAGCAGTCAAGGAGCCTCGTCGCAGCCCCAGCATTTT.

The gene calls are TRBV11-2 and TRBJ2-3; D is possibly TRBD1 (7 bases). Trimming cost V 5 bases and J 2 bases, with 14 bases left between them. In germline, CDR1 is SGHAT, CDR2 FQNNGV. The length of the CDR3 is 15 residues. This CDR3 reads CASSQGGLNTDTQYF. The CDR3 DNA sequence: TGTGCCAGCAGCCAGGGGGGACTGAACACAGATACGCAGTATTTT.

This clone was detected only once. The chain uses TRBV6-6 and TRBJ2-7, with 9 bases matching TRBD1. J was trimmed by 5 bases and V by 9 bases; bases with no gene match: 14. Germline V gives CDR1 MNHNY, CDR2 SVGAGI (reference sequence). CDR3 length: 15 residues. In nucleotides, the CDR3 is TGTGCCAGACACCCCCGGGGACAGGGAAGCGACGAGCAGTACTTC. It encodes CARHPRGQGSDEQYF.

V usage is TRBV19 and J usage is TRBJ1-6; 7 nucleotides align to TRBD1. Unmatched junction bases numbered 10, after V lost 7 bases and J lost 7 bases. The germline CDR1 and CDR2 sequences are LNHDA and SQIVND (reference sequence). The CDR3 has 15 amino acids. The CDR3 region has the DNA TGTGCCAGTACCGAGACAGGGCCCAGCAATTCACCCCTCCACTTT. Translating gives CASTETGPSNSPLHF.

The chain joins TRBV30 to TRBJ2-1; a weak D match, TRBD1 (5 bases). The CDR3 sequence is 13 residues long. Germline CDR1 and CDR2: GTSNPN and SVGIG (reference sequence). Trimming removed 3 bases from V and 1 base from J, with 7 bases in between. CDR3 region: CAWRAGSYNEQFF. In DNA, the CDR3 is TGTGCCTGGAGGGCAGGGTCCTACAATGAGCAGTTCTTC.

The chain joins TRBV12-1 to TRBJ2-7; the D segment call TRBD1 is taken from the table without a DNA check. TRBV12-1 is a recognized pseudogene. The CDR3 is 14 residues long. The CDR3 reads CASSPRTGSYEQYF. In DNA form, the CDR3 reads TGTGCCAGCAGCCCGCGGACAGGATCCTACGAGCAGTACTTC.

The chain is built from TRBV21-1 and TRBJ1-2. TRBV21-1 has pseudogene status. The CDR3 has 11 residues. Written as DNA, the CDR3 is TGTGCCAGCAGCAAAGAAACGGGCTACACCTTC. Amino acids: CASSKETGYTF.

Concerning this clone: The junction does not match germline at one end; this may be a read error. Other DNA sequences of this sample code for an identical CDR3. The genes are TRBV29-1 and TRBJ1-1, with D hard to call. The length of the CDR3 is 14 residues. Germline V gene lookup returns CDR1 SQVTM and CDR2 ANQGSEA. CDR3 DNA sequence: TGCAGCGGTGGGAGTGGGCTTCAGAACACTGAAGCCTTCTTT. Encoded protein: CSGGSGLQNTEAFF.

The chain links TRBV7-2 to TRBJ1-4, with a possible D match to TRBD1 (6 bases). With 5 bases removed from V and 7 bases from J, the gap between germline ends came to 20 bases. The CDR3 length is 16 residues. CDR1 and CDR2 (germline): SGHTA, FQGNSA. CDR3 sequence reads: CASSPLPGGYREKLFF. The CDR3 region has the DNA TGTGCCAGCAGCCCTCTTCCCGGGGGCTATCGTGAAAAACTGTTTTTT.

This chain uses TRBV6-6 with TRBJ1-1; tentatively, D is TRBD1 (6 bases). The CDR3 loop spans 14 amino acids. CDR1 is MNHNY, CDR2 SVGAGI, per germline (reference sequence). V was trimmed by 5 bases and J by 1 base, leaving 11 bases between them. The CDR3 DNA is TGTGCCAGCAGTACCGAGGACAGGAACACTGAAGCTTTCTTT. It translates to CASSTEDRNTEAFF.

The chain joins TRBV12-5 to TRBJ2-2, with TRBD2 matching 12 bases. V trimming: 11 bases; J trimming: 4 bases; junction bases outside the gene matches: 2. The CDR3 is 13 residues long. Germline V lookup: CDR1 LGHNT, CDR2 FRNRAP. The CDR3 DNA reads as TGTGCTTCTAGCGGGAGGGCCACCGGGGAGCTGTTTTTT. Translation: CASSGRATGELFF.

The rearrangement joins TRBV7-8 to TRBJ2-5; D gene uncertain. Looked up from germline, CDR1 is SGHVS and CDR2 is FQNEAQ. There are 14 residues in the CDR3. V was trimmed by 1 base and J by 3 bases, leaving 9 bases between them. The CDR3 DNA is TGTGCCAGCAGCTTAGGCCAGCGAGAAGAGACCCAGTACTTC. Translating it yields CASSLGQREETQYF.

The chain links TRBV11-3 to TRBJ1-1, with 8 bases fitting TRBD1. The length of the CDR3 is 14 residues. Germline loops: CDR1 SGHNT, CDR2 YENEEA. The trim removed 5 bases at V and 1 base at J, leaving 3 bases unmatched. In DNA form, the CDR3 reads TGTGCCAGCAGCGCGGGACAGGAGAACACTGAAGCTTTCTTT. Its translation: CASSAGQENTEAFF.